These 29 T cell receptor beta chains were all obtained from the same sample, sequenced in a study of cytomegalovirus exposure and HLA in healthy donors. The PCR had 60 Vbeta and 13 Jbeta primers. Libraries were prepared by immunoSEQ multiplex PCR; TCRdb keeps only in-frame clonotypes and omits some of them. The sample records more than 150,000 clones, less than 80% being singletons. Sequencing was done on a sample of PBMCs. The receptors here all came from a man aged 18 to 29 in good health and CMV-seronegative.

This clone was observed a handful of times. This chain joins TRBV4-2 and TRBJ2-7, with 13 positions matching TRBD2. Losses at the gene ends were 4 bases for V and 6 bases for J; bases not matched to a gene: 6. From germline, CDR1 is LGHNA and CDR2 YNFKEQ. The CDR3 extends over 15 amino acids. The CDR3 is CASSRRLAGGPEQYF. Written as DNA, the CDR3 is TGTGCCAGCAGCCGGCGACTAGCGGGGGGACCCGAGCAGTACTTC.

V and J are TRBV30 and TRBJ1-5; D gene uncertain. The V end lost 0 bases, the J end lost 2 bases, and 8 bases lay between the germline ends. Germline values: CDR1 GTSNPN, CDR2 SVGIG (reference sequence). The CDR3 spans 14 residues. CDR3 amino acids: CAWSVSPGNQPQHF. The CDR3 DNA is TGTGCCTGGAGTGTATCCCCAGGCAATCAGCCCCAGCATTTT.

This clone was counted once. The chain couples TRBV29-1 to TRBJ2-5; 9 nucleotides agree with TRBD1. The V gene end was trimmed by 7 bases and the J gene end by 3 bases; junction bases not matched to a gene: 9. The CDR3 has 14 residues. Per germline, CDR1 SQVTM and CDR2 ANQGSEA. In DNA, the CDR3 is TGCAGCGCTCGCCGGGACAGGGCTAAAGAGACCCAGTACTTC. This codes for CSARRDRAKETQYF.

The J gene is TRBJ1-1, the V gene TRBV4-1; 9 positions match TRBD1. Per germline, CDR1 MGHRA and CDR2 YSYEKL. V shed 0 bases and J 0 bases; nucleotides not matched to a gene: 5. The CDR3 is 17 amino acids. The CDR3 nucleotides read TGCGCCAGCAGCCAAGACGGAACAGGGGGCATGAACACTGAAGCTTTCTTT. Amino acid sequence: CASSQDGTGGMNTEAFF.

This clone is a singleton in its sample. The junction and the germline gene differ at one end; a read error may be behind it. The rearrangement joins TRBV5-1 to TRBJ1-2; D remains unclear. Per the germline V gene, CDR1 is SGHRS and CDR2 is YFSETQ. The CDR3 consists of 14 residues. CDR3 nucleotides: TGCGTCAGCACCCGGGAAGGTTCGGGCTATGGCTACACCTTC. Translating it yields CVSTREGSGYGYTF. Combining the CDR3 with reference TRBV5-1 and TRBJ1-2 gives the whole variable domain KAGVTQTPRYLIKTRGQQVTLSCSPISGHRSVSWYQQTPGQGLQFLFEYFSETQRNKGNFPGRFSGRQFSNSRSEMNVSTLELGDSALYLCVSTREGSGYGYTFGSGTRLTVV.

The CDR3 protein is CASSLDPTNQPQHF. In DNA form, the CDR3 reads TGTGCCAGCAGCTTGGATCCAACTAATCAGCCCCAGCATTTT. V usage is TRBV5-4 and J usage is TRBJ1-5; D is undetermined. The length of the CDR3 is 14 residues. From germline, CDR1 is SGHNT and CDR2 YYREEE (reference sequence). The germline V and J ends were trimmed by 0 bases and 4 bases, with 8 bases remaining between them.

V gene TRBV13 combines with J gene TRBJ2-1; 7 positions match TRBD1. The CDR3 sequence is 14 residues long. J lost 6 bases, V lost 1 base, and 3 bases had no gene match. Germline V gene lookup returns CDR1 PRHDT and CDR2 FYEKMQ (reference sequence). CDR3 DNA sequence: TGTGCCAGCAGCTTAGAGGGGGCTGTCAATGAGCAGTTCTTC. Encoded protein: CASSLEGAVNEQFF.

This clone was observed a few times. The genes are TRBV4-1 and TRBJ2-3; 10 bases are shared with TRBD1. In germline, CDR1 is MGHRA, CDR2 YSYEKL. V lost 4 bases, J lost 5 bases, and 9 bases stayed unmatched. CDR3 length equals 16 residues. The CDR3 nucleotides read TGCGCCAGCAGCCGTGAGGGACAGGGGCAGGGAGATACGCAGTATTTT. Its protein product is CASSREGQGQGDTQYF.

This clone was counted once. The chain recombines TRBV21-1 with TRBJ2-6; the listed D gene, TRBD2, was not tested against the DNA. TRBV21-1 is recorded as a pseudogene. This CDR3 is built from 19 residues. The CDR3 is CASSRPPRAGTSGANVLTF. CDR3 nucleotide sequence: TGTGCCAGCAGCAGACCCCCGAGGGCAGGTACCTCTGGGGCCAACGTCCTGACTTTC.

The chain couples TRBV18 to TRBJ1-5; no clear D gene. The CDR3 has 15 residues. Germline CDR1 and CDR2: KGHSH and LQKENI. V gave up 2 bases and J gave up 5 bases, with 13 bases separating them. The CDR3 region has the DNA TGTGCCAGCTCACCAGGAGGGCCATGGGATCAGCCCCAGCATTTT. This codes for CASSPGGPWDQPQHF.

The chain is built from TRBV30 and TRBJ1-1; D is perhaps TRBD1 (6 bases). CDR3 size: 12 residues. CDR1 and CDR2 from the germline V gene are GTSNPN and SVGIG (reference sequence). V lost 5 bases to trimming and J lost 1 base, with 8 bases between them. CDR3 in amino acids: CAWVDRNTEAFF. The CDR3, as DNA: TGTGCCTGGGTGGACAGGAACACTGAAGCTTTCTTT.

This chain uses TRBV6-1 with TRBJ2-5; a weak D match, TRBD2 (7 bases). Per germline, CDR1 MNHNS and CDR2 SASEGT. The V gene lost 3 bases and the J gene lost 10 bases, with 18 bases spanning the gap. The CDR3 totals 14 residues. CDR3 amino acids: CASSDGGRRSVQYF. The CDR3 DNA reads TGTGCCAGCAGTGACGGGGGGCGGAGGAGTGTCCAGTACTTC.

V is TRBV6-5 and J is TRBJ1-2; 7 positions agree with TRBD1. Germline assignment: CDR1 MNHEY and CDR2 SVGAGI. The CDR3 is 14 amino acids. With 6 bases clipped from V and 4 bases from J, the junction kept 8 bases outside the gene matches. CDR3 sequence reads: CASRGGDSFYGYTF. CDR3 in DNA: TGTGCCAGCAGGGGCGGGGACAGCTTCTATGGCTACACCTTC.

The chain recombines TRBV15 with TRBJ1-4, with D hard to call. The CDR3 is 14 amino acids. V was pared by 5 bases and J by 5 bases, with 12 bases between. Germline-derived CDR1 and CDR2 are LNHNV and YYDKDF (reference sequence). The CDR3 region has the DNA TGTGCCACCAGCCCCCGCAGAGGCAATGAAAAACTGTTTTTT. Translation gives CATSPRRGNEKLFF.

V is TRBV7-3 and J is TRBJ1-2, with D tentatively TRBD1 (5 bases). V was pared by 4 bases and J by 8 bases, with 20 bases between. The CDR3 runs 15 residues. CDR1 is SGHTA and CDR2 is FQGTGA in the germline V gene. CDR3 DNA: TGTGCCAGCAGCTCTCAACCGGGACTCTCGAAAGGCTACACCTTC. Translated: CASSSQPGLSKGYTF.

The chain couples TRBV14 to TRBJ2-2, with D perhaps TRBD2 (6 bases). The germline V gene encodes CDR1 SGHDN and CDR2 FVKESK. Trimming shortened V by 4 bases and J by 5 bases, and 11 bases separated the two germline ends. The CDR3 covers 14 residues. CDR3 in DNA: TGTGCCAGCAGCCCCAGGAGGGGAACCGGGGAGCTGTTTTTT. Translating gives CASSPRRGTGELFF.

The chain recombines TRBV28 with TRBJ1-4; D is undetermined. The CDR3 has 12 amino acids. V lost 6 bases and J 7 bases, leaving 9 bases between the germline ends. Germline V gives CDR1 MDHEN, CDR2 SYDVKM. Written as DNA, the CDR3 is TGTGCCAGCAGCGTCCGAGGTGAAAAACTGTTTTTT. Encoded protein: CASSVRGEKLFF.

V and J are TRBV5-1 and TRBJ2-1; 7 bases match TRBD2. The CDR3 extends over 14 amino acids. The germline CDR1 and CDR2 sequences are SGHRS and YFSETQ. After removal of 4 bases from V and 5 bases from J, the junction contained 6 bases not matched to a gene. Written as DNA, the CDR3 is TGCGCCAGCAGCCTGAGGGACTACAACAATGAGCAGTTCTTC. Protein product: CASSLRDYNNEQFF.

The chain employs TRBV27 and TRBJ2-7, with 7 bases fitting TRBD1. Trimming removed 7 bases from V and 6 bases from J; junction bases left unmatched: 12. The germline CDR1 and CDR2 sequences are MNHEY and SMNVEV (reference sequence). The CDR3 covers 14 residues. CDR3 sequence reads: CASTPGGSRLEQYF. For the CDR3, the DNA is TGTGCCAGCACACCAGGGGGAAGCCGTCTCGAGCAGTACTTC.

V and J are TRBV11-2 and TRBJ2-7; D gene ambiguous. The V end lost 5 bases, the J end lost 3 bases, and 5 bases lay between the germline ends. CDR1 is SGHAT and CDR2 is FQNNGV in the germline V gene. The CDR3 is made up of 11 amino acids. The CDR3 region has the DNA TGTGCCAGCAGCCCCCGCTACGAGCAGTACTTC. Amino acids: CASSPRYEQYF.

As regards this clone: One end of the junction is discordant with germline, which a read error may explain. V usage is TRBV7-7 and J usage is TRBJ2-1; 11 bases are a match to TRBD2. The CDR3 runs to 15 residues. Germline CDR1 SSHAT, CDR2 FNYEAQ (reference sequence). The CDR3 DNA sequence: TGTGCTAGCAGCCCGGGACTAGCGGCAAACAATGAGCAGTTCTTC. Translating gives CASSPGLAANNEQFF.

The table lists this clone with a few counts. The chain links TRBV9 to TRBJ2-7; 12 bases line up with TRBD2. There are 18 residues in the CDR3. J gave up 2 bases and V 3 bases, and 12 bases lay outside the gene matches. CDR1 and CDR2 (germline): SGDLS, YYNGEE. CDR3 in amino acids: CASSGQGGLAGHAYEQYF. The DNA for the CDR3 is TGTGCCAGCAGCGGTCAGGGGGGACTAGCGGGCCACGCCTACGAGCAGTACTTC.

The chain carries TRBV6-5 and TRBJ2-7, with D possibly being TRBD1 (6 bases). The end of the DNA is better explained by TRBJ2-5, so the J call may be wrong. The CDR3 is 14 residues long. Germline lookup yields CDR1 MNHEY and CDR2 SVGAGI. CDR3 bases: TGTGCCAGCAGTTACTCCCTTGGACAGCAGACCCAGTACTTC. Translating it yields CASSYSLGQQTQYF.

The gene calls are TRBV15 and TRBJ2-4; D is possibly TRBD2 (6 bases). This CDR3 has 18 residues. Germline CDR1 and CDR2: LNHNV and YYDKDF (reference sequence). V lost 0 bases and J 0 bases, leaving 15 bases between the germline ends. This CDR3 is CATSRERTGLLAKNIQYF. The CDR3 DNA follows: TGTGCCACCAGCAGAGAGAGGACGGGACTCCTAGCCAAAAACATTCAGTACTTC.

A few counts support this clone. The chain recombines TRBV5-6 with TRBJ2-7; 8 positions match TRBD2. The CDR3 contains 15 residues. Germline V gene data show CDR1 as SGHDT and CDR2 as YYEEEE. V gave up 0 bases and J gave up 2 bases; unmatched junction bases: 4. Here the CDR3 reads CASSLVGAGAYEQYF. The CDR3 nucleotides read TGTGCCAGCAGCTTGGTTGGAGCGGGGGCCTACGAGCAGTACTTC.

Here the CDR3 reads CASSYGTGGGTQYF. CDR3 nucleotide sequence: TGTGCCAGCAGTTACGGGACAGGGGGCGGTACGCAGTATTTT. V and J are TRBV6-6 and TRBJ2-3; 12 bases are shared with TRBD1. Germline CDR1 and CDR2: MNHNY and SVGAGI (reference sequence). Trimming took 2 bases from V and 8 from J; bases not matched to a gene: 2. CDR3 length equals 14 residues.

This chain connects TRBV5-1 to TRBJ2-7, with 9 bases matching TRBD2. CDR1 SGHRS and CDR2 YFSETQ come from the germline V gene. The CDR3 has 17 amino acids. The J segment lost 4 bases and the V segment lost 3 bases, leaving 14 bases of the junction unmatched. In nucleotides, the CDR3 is TGCGCCAGCAGCTGGGGGGGATTAGCGGGAGCGAGATACGAGCAGTACTTC. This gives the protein CASSWGGLAGARYEQYF.

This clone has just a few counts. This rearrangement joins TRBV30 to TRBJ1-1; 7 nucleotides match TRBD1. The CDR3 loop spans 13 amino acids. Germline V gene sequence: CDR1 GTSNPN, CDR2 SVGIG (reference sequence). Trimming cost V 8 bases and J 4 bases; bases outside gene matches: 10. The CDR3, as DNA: TGTGCCGGAACCCAGGGGGTAGGCACTGAAGCTTTCTTT. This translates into CAGTQGVGTEAFF.

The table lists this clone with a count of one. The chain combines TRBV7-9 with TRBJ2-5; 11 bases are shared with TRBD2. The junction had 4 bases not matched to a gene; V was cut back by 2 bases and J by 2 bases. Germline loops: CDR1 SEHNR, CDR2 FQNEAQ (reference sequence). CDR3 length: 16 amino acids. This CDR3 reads CASSLRTSGPQETQYF. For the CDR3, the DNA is TGTGCCAGCAGCTTAAGGACTAGCGGGCCTCAAGAGACCCAGTACTTC.